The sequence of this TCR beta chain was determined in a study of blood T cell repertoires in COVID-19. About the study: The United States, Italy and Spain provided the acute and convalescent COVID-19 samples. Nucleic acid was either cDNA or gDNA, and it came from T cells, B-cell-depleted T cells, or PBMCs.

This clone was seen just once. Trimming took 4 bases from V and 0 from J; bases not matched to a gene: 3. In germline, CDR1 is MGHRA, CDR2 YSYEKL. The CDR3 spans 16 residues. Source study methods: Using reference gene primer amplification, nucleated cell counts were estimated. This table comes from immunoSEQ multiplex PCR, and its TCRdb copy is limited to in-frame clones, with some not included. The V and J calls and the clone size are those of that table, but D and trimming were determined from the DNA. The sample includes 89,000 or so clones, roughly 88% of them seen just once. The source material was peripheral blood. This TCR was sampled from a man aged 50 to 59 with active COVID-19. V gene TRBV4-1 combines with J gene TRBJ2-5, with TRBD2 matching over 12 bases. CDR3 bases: TGCGCCAGCAGCCCGAGACTAGCGGGGGACCAAGAGACCCAGTACTTC. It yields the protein CASSPRLAGDQETQYF.